This TCR beta chain was identified in a study of tumor and adjacent non-tumor tissue in lung cancer (dated by TCRdb to the late 2010s). For the study in its entirety: Patients with adenocarcinoma (around eleven), squamous cell carcinoma (2) and small cell lung cancer (1) were included in the cohort. Sequencing generated a total of 125,075,908 productive TCRbeta reads, averaging about 4.2 million reads per sample. A few dozen paired specimens, one tumor and one normal lung sample per patient, were profiled by TCRbeta CDR3 sequencing. The study compared bulk TCRbeta repertoires between lung tumor tissue and matched distant non-tumor lung tissue from 15 or so lung cancer patients. Among the 15 or so patients, ages ranged from about 31 to 85 years, some ten were men and 5 were women, and disease was TNM stage I to III. On the study overall, not on this receptor specifically: The sequencing platform is not named in the methods, and unique molecular identifiers are not mentioned. The top 100 clones made up a significantly larger cumulative share of the repertoire in normal lung than in tumor tissue. TCR diversity (inverse Simpson) was significantly higher in tumor than in normal lung tissue (431.37 vs 166.20, P = 0.0075, Mann-Whitney U test). The cohort had only about 14 patients, and the authors noted that larger samples and more detailed clinical data are needed. TCR diversity was significantly higher in younger patients, and higher tumor TCR diversity was associated with shorter overall and disease-free survival. Peripheral blood was not sequenced, so blood TCRbeta repertoires were not examined in the lung cancer patients of the study.

Bulk unsorted tissue served as the source for RNA extraction, and RNA quality was assessed using a NanoDrop ND-1000 and an Agilent 2100. Distant non-tumor tissue taken more than 3 cm from the tumor edge was used as the normal lung sample. Newly diagnosed lung cancer patients without prior chemotherapy who had been admitted for thoracic surgery in China between August and November 2014 were enrolled as donors. Anyone who had undergone radiotherapy or chemotherapy before, or who had another cancer at the same time, was left out of the study. Surgical tissue pieces of about 1-2.1 cm3 were preserved in RNAlater solution and stored at -80 °C until use. The method behind the library was multiplex PCR. This sample was sequenced with an Illumina HiSeq 2500. TCRbeta libraries were constructed through three rounds of nested PCR with primers (Table S4) according to protocols adapted from ARM-PCR. Before sequencing, PCR products in the 200-500 bp range were cut out of the gel and cleaned up using the QIAquick gel extraction kit. The authors' pipeline ran thus. Reads were cleaned using Trimmomatic, were merged into complete CDR3 sequences using FLASH, and were assigned to V(D)J germline segments using MiTCR. Clonal diversity was computed as the inverse Simpson's index with VDJtools. In-frame sequences lacking a premature stop codon were counted as productive reads. TCRdb passed the public sequencing reads through fastp at Q25 and MiXCR, retaining productive beta sequences. Every entry covers one CDR3 protein and lists the most common genes and DNA from its rows. None of the V and J calls come from the authors' own analysis; TCRdb made them. In this sample the table shows about 86,000 distinct CDR3 sequences, about 77% of which occur a single time. The ten largest account for just over 20% of the sample.

In the case of this clonotype: The clone's antigen remains unknown. Being one base from a much bigger clone, this may be a read error.

In the germline V gene, CDR1 corresponds to KGHDR and CDR2 to SFDVKD. At the junction V is shortened by 9 bases and J by 4 bases; bases outside the gene matches: 10. Its CDR3 holds 16 amino acids, cysteine through phenylalanine. The only DNA kept is the CDR3, 48 bases in frame from the first base. Sequenced sample: distant non-tumor lung tissue. The sequence links TRBV24-1 to TRBJ2-5, and TRBD2 aligns with 13 junction nucleotides. The sequence was collected from a woman in her fifties or sixties with non-small cell lung cancer. The sequenced DNA: TGTGCCACCGGGGGACTAGCGGGAACTGATCGAGAGACCCAGTACTTC. This translates into CATGGLAGTDRETQYF.